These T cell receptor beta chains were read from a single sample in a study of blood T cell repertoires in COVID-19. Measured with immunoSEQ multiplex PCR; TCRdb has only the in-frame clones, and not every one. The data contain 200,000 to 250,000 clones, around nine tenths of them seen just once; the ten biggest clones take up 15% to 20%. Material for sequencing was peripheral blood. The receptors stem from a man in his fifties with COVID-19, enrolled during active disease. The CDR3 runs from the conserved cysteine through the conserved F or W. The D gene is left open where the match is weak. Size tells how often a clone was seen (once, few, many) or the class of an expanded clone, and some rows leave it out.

cdr3_nt: TGTGCCAGCTCGCCTGGGACAGGGCCCCACGAGCAGTACTTC; cdr3_aa: CASSPGTGPHEQYF; d_call: TRBD1; clone_size: NA; v_call: TRBV18; j_call: TRBJ2-7
cdr3_nt: TGTGCCAGCAGTTTACCTTCTACCTCCCGGACAGTTAGCAATCAGCCCCAGCATTTT; cdr3_aa: CASSLPSTSRTVSNQPQHF; d_call: NA; clone_size: NA; v_call: TRBV27; j_call: TRBJ1-5
cdr3_nt: TGCGCCAGCAGCCAGGAAGACGGGCGGGAGGAGGGCGAGCAGTACTTC; cdr3_aa: CASSQEDGREEGEQYF; d_call: TRBD2; clone_size: NA; v_call: TRBV4-1; j_call: TRBJ2-7
cdr3_nt: TGTGCCAGTAGCGAACTAGCGGGAGGGCCAGATACGCAGTATTTT; cdr3_aa: CASSELAGGPDTQYF; d_call: TRBD2; clone_size: NA; v_call: TRBV19; j_call: TRBJ2-3
cdr3_nt: TGTGCCATCAGTGGGGGACAGGGGGCGTTGGCCGGGGAGCTGTTTTTT; cdr3_aa: CAISGGQGALAGELFF; d_call: TRBD1; clone_size: NA; v_call: TRBV10-3; j_call: TRBJ2-2
cdr3_nt: TGCGCCAGCAGCTTGGCCAGGGGTATCACCTACGAGCAGTACTTC; cdr3_aa: CASSLARGITYEQYF; d_call: NA; clone_size: NA; v_call: TRBV5-1; j_call: TRBJ2-7
cdr3_nt: TGTGCCTTCACAATCGGGACGAACAGGGCCTATGGCTACACCTTC; cdr3_aa: CAFTIGTNRAYGYTF; d_call: NA; clone_size: NA; v_call: TRBV30; j_call: TRBJ1-2
cdr3_nt: TGTGCCAGCAGCCCCGGGACAGGGGGGCAGCCCCAGCATTTT; cdr3_aa: CASSPGTGGQPQHF; d_call: TRBD1; clone_size: NA; v_call: TRBV3-1/TRBV3-2; j_call: TRBJ1-5
cdr3_nt: TGCGCCAGCAGCTTGGTAGCGGGTACGCAGTATTTT; cdr3_aa: CASSLVAGTQYF; d_call: TRBD2; clone_size: NA; v_call: TRBV5-1; j_call: TRBJ2-3
cdr3_nt: TGCGCCAGCAGCCAAGATCTCGGACTAGCGGACCGGGAGTTCTTC; cdr3_aa: CASSQDLGLADREFF; d_call: TRBD2; clone_size: NA; v_call: TRBV4-3; j_call: TRBJ2-1
cdr3_nt: TGTGCCAGCAGCGTGAGTGGACTAGCCATCCACGAGCAGTACTTC; cdr3_aa: CASSVSGLAIHEQYF; d_call: TRBD2; clone_size: NA; v_call: TRBV9; j_call: TRBJ2-7
cdr3_nt: TGTGCCAGCAGTGATAGAACAGGGGGGAATGAAAAACTGTTTTTT; cdr3_aa: CASSDRTGGNEKLFF; d_call: TRBD1; clone_size: NA; v_call: TRBV25-1; j_call: TRBJ1-4
cdr3_nt: TGTGCCAGCAGCGGGGTGGGGGCTGCCTACAATGAGCAGTTCTTC; cdr3_aa: CASSGVGAAYNEQFF; d_call: NA; clone_size: NA; v_call: TRBV9; j_call: TRBJ2-1
cdr3_nt: TGTGCCAGCAGCGTAGCCGGGACAGGAACCTACGAGCAGTACTTC; cdr3_aa: CASSVAGTGTYEQYF; d_call: TRBD1; clone_size: NA; v_call: TRBV9; j_call: TRBJ2-7
cdr3_nt: TGTGCCAGCAGCGTCCGGACCGGGACACCGCGTATCGTTACCTTC; cdr3_aa: CASSVRTGTPRIVTF; d_call: NA; clone_size: NA; v_call: TRBV3-1/TRBV3-2; j_call: TRBJ1-2
cdr3_nt: TGTGCCAGCAGTTACTCGATACAGGGCGGCGGCTACACCTTC; cdr3_aa: CASSYSIQGGGYTF; d_call: NA; clone_size: NA; v_call: TRBV6-5; j_call: TRBJ1-2
cdr3_nt: TGCGCCAGCAGCCCAACTAGCGGGGGAGACACCGGGGAGCTGTTTTTT; cdr3_aa: CASSPTSGGDTGELFF; d_call: TRBD2; clone_size: NA; v_call: TRBV5-1; j_call: TRBJ2-2
cdr3_nt: TGTGCCAGCAGCCAGGGATGGGACTATGGCTACACCTTC; cdr3_aa: CASSQGWDYGYTF; d_call: NA; clone_size: NA; v_call: TRBV11-2; j_call: TRBJ1-2
cdr3_nt: TGTGCCTGGAGTACGACTAGCGGAACAGATACGCAGTATTTT; cdr3_aa: CAWSTTSGTDTQYF; d_call: TRBD2; clone_size: NA; v_call: TRBV30; j_call: TRBJ2-3
cdr3_nt: TGTGCCAGCAGCTTCACTTCGGGAAAGGGCAATCAGCCCCAGCATTTT; cdr3_aa: CASSFTSGKGNQPQHF; d_call: NA; clone_size: NA; v_call: TRBV7-8; j_call: TRBJ1-5
cdr3_nt: TGTGCCAGTAGTATGTTCCCGAAGAGCTCTGGGGCCAACGTCCTGACTTTC; cdr3_aa: CASSMFPKSSGANVLTF; d_call: NA; clone_size: NA; v_call: TRBV19; j_call: TRBJ2-6
cdr3_nt: TGTGCCAGCAGTGTACTGAACTATGGCTACACCTTC; cdr3_aa: CASSVLNYGYTF; d_call: NA; clone_size: NA; v_call: TRBV2; j_call: TRBJ1-2
cdr3_nt: TGCGCCAGCAGATCTTCGGGACTCTCTGGGACCGGGGAGCTGTTTTTT; cdr3_aa: CASRSSGLSGTGELFF; d_call: NA; clone_size: NA; v_call: TRBV5-1; j_call: TRBJ2-2
cdr3_nt: TGTGCCAGCAGCGTAGATGGGGGCGCGTCGTTTGGGAATGAAGCTTTCTTT; cdr3_aa: CASSVDGGASFGNEAFF; d_call: NA; clone_size: many; v_call: TRBV9; j_call: TRBJ1-1
cdr3_nt: TGTGCCAGCAGAAACTCGGGACTGATATGGAATCAGCCCCAGCATTTT; cdr3_aa: CASRNSGLIWNQPQHF; d_call: NA; clone_size: NA; v_call: TRBV2; j_call: TRBJ1-5
cdr3_nt: TGTGCCAGCAGTACAGGGCGCGGTACGAACACTGAAGCTTTCTTT; cdr3_aa: CASSTGRGTNTEAFF; d_call: NA; clone_size: NA; v_call: TRBV2; j_call: TRBJ1-1
cdr3_nt: TGTGCCAGCACCCCCGGGGGGCAAGAGACCCAGTACTTC; cdr3_aa: CASTPGGQETQYF; d_call: TRBD2; clone_size: NA; v_call: TRBV6-5; j_call: TRBJ2-5
cdr3_nt: TGTGCCAGCAGCTTGACAGGGGGTTCCTACGAGCAGTACTTC; cdr3_aa: CASSLTGGSYEQYF; d_call: TRBD1; clone_size: NA; v_call: TRBV11-3; j_call: TRBJ2-7
cdr3_nt: TGTGCTCGTGGTGGGACAGGGGGCGTAGGGGGGCAAGAGACCCAGTACTTC; cdr3_aa: CARGGTGGVGGQETQYF; d_call: TRBD1; clone_size: NA; v_call: TRBV12-5; j_call: TRBJ2-5
cdr3_nt: TGCGCCAGCAGCCAAGCCGGAGCTTCAGATACGCAGTATTTT; cdr3_aa: CASSQAGASDTQYF; d_call: NA; clone_size: NA; v_call: TRBV4-1; j_call: TRBJ2-3
cdr3_nt: TGTGCCACCAGTGATTTGGGGGGCAGGACAGGGTTTTCCGGGGAGCTGTTTTTT; cdr3_aa: CATSDLGGRTGFSGELFF; d_call: TRBD1; clone_size: NA; v_call: TRBV24-1; j_call: TRBJ2-2
cdr3_nt: TGTGCCAGCCGCCCCTGGGGGGGGGCGACAGATACGCAGTATTTT; cdr3_aa: CASRPWGGATDTQYF; d_call: NA; clone_size: NA; v_call: TRBV6-5; j_call: TRBJ2-3
cdr3_nt: TGTGCCAGCAGGTCAACGCGACAGGACGAGCAGTACTTC; cdr3_aa: CASRSTRQDEQYF; d_call: NA; clone_size: NA; v_call: TRBV7-9; j_call: TRBJ2-7
cdr3_nt: TGCGCCAGCAGCCCATATAGCGGAGGAGGGGATGAGCAGTTCTTC; cdr3_aa: CASSPYSGGGDEQFF; d_call: NA; clone_size: NA; v_call: TRBV5-1; j_call: TRBJ2-1
cdr3_nt: TGTGCCAGCAGTTCTCATAGGACTAGCGGATTACAAGAGACCCAGTACTTC; cdr3_aa: CASSSHRTSGLQETQYF; d_call: TRBD2; clone_size: NA; v_call: TRBV27; j_call: TRBJ2-5
cdr3_nt: TGTGCCAGCACCAAACTAGCACGAAGGGCGGCAGATACGCAGTATTTT; cdr3_aa: CASTKLARRAADTQYF; d_call: NA; clone_size: NA; v_call: TRBV27; j_call: TRBJ2-3
cdr3_nt: TGTGCCAGCAGCTTAGGTTTCACAGGGACCGAGCAGTACTTC; cdr3_aa: CASSLGFTGTEQYF; d_call: NA; clone_size: NA; v_call: TRBV7-8; j_call: TRBJ2-7
cdr3_nt: TGTGCCAGCGGGACAGGGGTTCCGGTTGCACCCCTCCACTTT; cdr3_aa: CASGTGVPVAPLHF; d_call: TRBD1; clone_size: NA; v_call: TRBV2; j_call: TRBJ1-6
cdr3_nt: TGTGCCAGCAGTAAAGGGGTGGCCTATGGCTACACCTTC; cdr3_aa: CASSKGVAYGYTF; d_call: NA; clone_size: NA; v_call: TRBV5-4; j_call: TRBJ1-2
cdr3_nt: TGTGCCAGTACCCCGCGGGGTGATGGCTACACCTTC; cdr3_aa: CASTPRGDGYTF; d_call: NA; clone_size: few; v_call: TRBV19; j_call: TRBJ1-2
cdr3_nt: TGTGCCAGCAGCTTGACTAGCGGGAGGGACTACGAGCAGTACTTC; cdr3_aa: CASSLTSGRDYEQYF; d_call: TRBD2; clone_size: NA; v_call: TRBV11-2; j_call: TRBJ2-7